Listed below are T cell receptor beta chains from one sample, sequenced in a study of Graves' ophthalmopathy and Graves' hyperthyroidism. TCRdb recomputed calls from the multiplex PCR reads with MiXCR, one row per CDR3 protein. The table lists about 740,000 distinct CDR3 sequences, around 40% of them singletons, with 40% to 45% in the top ten. The source material was peripheral blood. These TCRs come from an adult man with Graves' ophthalmopathy. The CDR3 runs from the conserved cysteine through the conserved F or W. A D gene is named only where the DNA matches it firmly. A row's size may be missing; if present it is once, few, many or a size class.

cdr3_nt,cdr3_aa,clone_size,j_call,d_call,v_call
TGCAGCGTGGGGCGCAGGGATACTGAAGCTTTCTTT,CSVGRRDTEAFF,.,TRBJ1-1,.,TRBV29-1
TGTGCCAGCAGTGCCTCTGGCGCGGGGGACTTAAGGGATACGCAGTATTTT,CASSASGAGDLRDTQYF,.,TRBJ2-3,TRBD2,TRBV2
TGCAGCGTTGATCTGGGGGATATATACGAGCAGTACTTC,CSVDLGDIYEQYF,.,TRBJ2-7,.,TRBV29-1
TGTGCCAGCAGCACAGTCTCCTACGAGCAGTACTTC,CASSTVSYEQYF,few,TRBJ2-7,.,TRBV25-1
TGTGCCATCAGTGAGTCAATGGGGAGGACTGAAGCTTTCTTT,CAISESMGRTEAFF,.,TRBJ1-1,.,TRBV10-3
TGTGCCAGCAGGGTCAGAGCGGGTTGGAACGAGCAGTACTTC,CASRVRAGWNEQYF,.,TRBJ2-7,.,TRBV2
TGTGCCAGCAGTTGGGGTGGGGGGGATGGCTACACCTTC,CASSWGGGDGYTF,few,TRBJ1-2,.,TRBV12-3/TRBV12-4
TGTGCCATCAGTGGTGGGTCTGGGGCCAACGTCCTGACTTTC,CAISGGSGANVLTF,few,TRBJ2-6,.,TRBV10-3
TGTGCCAGCAGCTTAGCGGGAGTTGTGGGCGGGGAGCTGTTTTTT,CASSLAGVVGGELFF,many,TRBJ2-2,.,TRBV7-8
TGCAGCGTCGCGGTTACCTACGAGCAGTACTTC,CSVAVTYEQYF,many,TRBJ2-7,.,TRBV29-1
TGCAGTGCCACAGGGTGGCTAGCGTCAGAGACCCAGTACTTC,CSATGWLASETQYF,many,TRBJ2-5,.,TRBV20-1
TGTGCCAGCAGTTCGTGGACAGGGTTGGCAAATCAGCCCCAGCATTTT,CASSSWTGLANQPQHF,few,TRBJ1-5,TRBD1,TRBV24-1
TGTGCCAGCAGCTTTCAGCCTAACACTGAAGCTTTCTTT,CASSFQPNTEAFF,many,TRBJ1-1,.,TRBV7-2
TGCGCCAGCAGCGAGACCGGGGGAGGGGGAGAGACCCAGTACTTC,CASSETGGGGETQYF,.,TRBJ2-5,.,TRBV10-1
TGCGCCAGCAGTGATATTTGGGCAGGGGGCAACACCGGGGAAAAACTGTTTTTT,CASSDIWAGGNTGEKLFF,.,TRBJ1-4,TRBD1,TRBV10-2
TGTGCCAGCAGCCCTTTAAGTGGGTCTTTAGCTAGCACAGATACGCAGTATTTT,CASSPLSGSLASTDTQYF,.,TRBJ2-3,.,TRBV11-2
TGTGCCAGCAGCAGGAAAGGGAGGGAGCTGTTTTTT,CASSRKGRELFF,.,TRBJ2-2,.,TRBV9
TGCGCCAGCAGGGACACGATCACCGGGGAGCTGTTTTTT,CASRDTITGELFF,.,TRBJ2-2,.,TRBV25-1
TGTGCCAGCAGTGCGGGACAGGGGAAAAATTCACCCCTCCACTTT,CASSAGQGKNSPLHF,many,TRBJ1-6,TRBD1,TRBV9
TGTGCCAGCAGCCCACCTCAGGGTGGTGAAGCTTTCTTT,CASSPPQGGEAFF,.,TRBJ1-1,.,TRBV7-2
TGTGCCAGCAGCTTCGGGCCGAGGGAAAAACTGTTTTTT,CASSFGPREKLFF,.,TRBJ1-4,.,TRBV7-7
TGTGCCAGCAGTGAAGAGGGGGATTATCAGCCCCAGCATTTT,CASSEEGDYQPQHF,.,TRBJ1-5,.,TRBV2
TGCAGCGTTGAAAGGTCAGGGGCCACTGAAGCTTTCTTT,CSVERSGATEAFF,.,TRBJ1-1,.,TRBV29-1